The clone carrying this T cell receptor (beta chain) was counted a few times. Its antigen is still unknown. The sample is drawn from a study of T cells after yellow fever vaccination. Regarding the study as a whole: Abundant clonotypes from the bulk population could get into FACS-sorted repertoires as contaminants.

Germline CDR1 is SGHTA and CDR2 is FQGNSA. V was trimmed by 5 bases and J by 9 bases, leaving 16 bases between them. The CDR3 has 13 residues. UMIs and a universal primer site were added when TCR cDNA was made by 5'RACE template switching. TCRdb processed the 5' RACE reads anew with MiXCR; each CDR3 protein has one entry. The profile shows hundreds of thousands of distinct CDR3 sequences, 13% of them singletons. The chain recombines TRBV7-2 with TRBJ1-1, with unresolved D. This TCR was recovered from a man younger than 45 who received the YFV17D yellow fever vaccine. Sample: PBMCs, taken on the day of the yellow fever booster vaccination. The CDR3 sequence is CASSLGGTAQAFF. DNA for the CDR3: TGTGCCAGCAGCCTGGGCGGAACAGCCCAAGCTTTCTTT.